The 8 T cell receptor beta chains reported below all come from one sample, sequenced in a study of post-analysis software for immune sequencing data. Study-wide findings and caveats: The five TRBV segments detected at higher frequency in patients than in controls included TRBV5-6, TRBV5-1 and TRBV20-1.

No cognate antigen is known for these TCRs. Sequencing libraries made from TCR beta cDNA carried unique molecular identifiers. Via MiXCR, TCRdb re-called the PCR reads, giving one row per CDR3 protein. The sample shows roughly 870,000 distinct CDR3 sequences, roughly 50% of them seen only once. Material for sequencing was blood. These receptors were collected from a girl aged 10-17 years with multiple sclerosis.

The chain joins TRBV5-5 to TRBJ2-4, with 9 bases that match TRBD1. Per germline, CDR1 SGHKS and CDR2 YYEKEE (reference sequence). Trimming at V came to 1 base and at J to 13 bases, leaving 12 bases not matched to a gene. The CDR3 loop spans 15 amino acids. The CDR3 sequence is CASSLRTGANYGQYF. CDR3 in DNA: TGTGCCAGCAGCTTGCGGACAGGGGCGAATTATGGGCAGTACTTC.

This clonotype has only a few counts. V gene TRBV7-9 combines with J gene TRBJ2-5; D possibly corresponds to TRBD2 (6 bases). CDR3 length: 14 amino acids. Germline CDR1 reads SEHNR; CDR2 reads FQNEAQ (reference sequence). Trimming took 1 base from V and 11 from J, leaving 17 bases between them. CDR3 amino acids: CASSLVVPPGEQYF. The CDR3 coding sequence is TGTGCCAGCAGCTTAGTGGTGCCTCCGGGGGAGCAGTACTTC.

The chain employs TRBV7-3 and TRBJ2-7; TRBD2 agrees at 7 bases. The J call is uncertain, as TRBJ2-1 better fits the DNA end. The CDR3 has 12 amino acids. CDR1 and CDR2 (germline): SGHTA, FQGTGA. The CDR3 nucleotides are TGTGCCAGCAGCGCGTCCGGGGGGGAGCAGTTCTTC. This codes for CASSASGGEQFF.

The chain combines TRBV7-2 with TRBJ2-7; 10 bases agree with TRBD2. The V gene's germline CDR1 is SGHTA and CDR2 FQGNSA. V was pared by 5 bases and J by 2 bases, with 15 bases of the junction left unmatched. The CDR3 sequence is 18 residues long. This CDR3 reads CASSLRLPGLATAYEQYF. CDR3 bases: TGTGCCAGCAGCCTTCGACTACCGGGACTAGCGACTGCCTACGAGCAGTACTTC.

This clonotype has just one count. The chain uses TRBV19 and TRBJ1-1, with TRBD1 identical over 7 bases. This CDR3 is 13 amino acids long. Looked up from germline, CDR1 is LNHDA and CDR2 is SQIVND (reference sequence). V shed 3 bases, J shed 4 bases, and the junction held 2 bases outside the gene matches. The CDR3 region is CASSIAGGTEAFF. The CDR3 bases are TGTGCCAGTAGTATTGCAGGGGGCACTGAAGCTTTCTTT.

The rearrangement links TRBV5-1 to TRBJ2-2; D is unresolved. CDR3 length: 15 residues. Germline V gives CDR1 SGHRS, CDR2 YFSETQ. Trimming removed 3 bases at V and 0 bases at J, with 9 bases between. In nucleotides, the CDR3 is TGCGCCAGCAGCTGGCCAAGCGCGAACACCGGGGAGCTGTTTTTT. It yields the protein CASSWPSANTGELFF.

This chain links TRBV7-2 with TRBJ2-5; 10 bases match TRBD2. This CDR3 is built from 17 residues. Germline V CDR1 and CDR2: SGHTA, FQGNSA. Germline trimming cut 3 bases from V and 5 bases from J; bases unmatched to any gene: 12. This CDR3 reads CASSFGSGGPWQETQYF. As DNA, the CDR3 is TGTGCCAGCAGCTTTGGTAGCGGGGGGCCCTGGCAGGAGACCCAGTACTTC.

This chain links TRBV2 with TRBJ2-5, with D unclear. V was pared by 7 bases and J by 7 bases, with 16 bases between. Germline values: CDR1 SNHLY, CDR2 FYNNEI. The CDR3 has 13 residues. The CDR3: CASNRALPGTQYF. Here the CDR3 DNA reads TGTGCCAGCAATCGGGCCCTACCAGGGACCCAGTACTTC.